This T cell receptor (beta chain) comes out of a study of blood T cell repertoires in COVID-19. Per the original methods: Counts of nucleated cells, estimated from reference gene primer amplification, were obtained. The assay was immunoSEQ multiplex PCR, and TCRdb's table has in-frame clones only and misses some. The DNA gave D and trimming, while V, J and clone size come from that table. The data hold around 40,000 clones, with more than 75% observed a single time. Patients in Seattle were enrolled during active infection, then followed longitudinally. This CDR3 has 12 residues. The V and J genes are TRBV21-1 and TRBJ1-6; the table's D call TRBD1 went unverified against the DNA. TRBV21-1 is classified as a pseudogene. Sequencing was performed on peripheral blood. This sequence originates from a man in his forties with COVID-19, enrolled during active disease. The CDR3 is CATLQGNSPLHF. The CDR3 nucleotides read TGTGCCACCCTCCAGGGGAATTCACCCCTCCACTTT.